What follows are 15 T cell receptor beta chains derived from one specimen sequenced in a study of blood T cell repertoires in COVID-19. Using immunoSEQ multiplex PCR, the repertoire was profiled, and TCRdb retains in-frame clones only, with some absent. The sample records approximately 120,000 clones, around 84% being singletons. What was sequenced was peripheral blood. The receptors were sampled from an elderly woman with active or convalescent COVID-19.

The chain has TRBV28 and TRBJ1-1, with D possibly being TRBD1 (6 bases). Germline CDR1 and CDR2: MDHEN and SYDVKM. Trimming pared 7 bases from V and 1 base from J, leaving 10 bases between. The CDR3 has 13 residues. The CDR3 DNA is TGTGCCAGCACCGAGGACAGGAACACTGAAGCTTTCTTT. It encodes CASTEDRNTEAFF.

The chain couples TRBV9 to TRBJ1-6, with D unclear. The germline V gene encodes CDR1 SGDLS and CDR2 YYNGEE. The CDR3 sequence is 15 residues long. The V end was cut by 1 base, the J end by 4 bases, with 9 bases between. Here the CDR3 reads CASSVSQTYNSPLHF. Here the CDR3 DNA reads TGTGCCAGCAGCGTATCCCAGACTTATAATTCACCCCTCCACTTT.

The table lists this clone with a count of one. This chain joins TRBV10-3 and TRBJ2-5; D may be TRBD1 (6 bases). Germline V gene data show CDR1 as ENHRY and CDR2 as SYGVKD. The CDR3 totals 14 residues. Trimming removed 7 bases from V and 2 bases from J, with 14 bases in between. CDR3 loop: CAIKKPGHQETQYF. The CDR3 bases are TGTGCCATCAAAAAACCGGGACATCAAGAGACCCAGTACTTC.

J is TRBJ2-2 and V is TRBV5-4; D might be TRBD1 (5 bases). Germline V gene data show CDR1 as SGHNT and CDR2 as YYREEE (reference sequence). Trimming pared 4 bases from V and 1 base from J, leaving 8 bases between. CDR3 length equals 14 residues. This CDR3 is CASSEDMNTGELFF. In DNA, the CDR3 is TGTGCCAGCAGCGAGGACATGAACACCGGGGAGCTGTTTTTT.

The gene calls are TRBV18 and TRBJ2-7; 7 bases agree with TRBD1. Unmatched junction bases numbered 9, after V lost 2 bases and J lost 2 bases. CDR1 is KGHSH, CDR2 LQKENI, per germline. The CDR3 runs to 16 residues. The CDR3 spells CASSPIDGDRAYEQYF. In DNA, the CDR3 is TGTGCCAGCTCACCAATTGATGGTGACAGGGCCTACGAGCAGTACTTC.

The V gene is TRBV5-4, the J gene TRBJ2-2, with 10 bases matching TRBD1. This CDR3 spans 16 amino acids. Per germline, CDR1 SGHNT and CDR2 YYREEE (reference sequence). The trim removed 5 bases at V and 6 bases at J, leaving 10 bases unmatched. The CDR3 region is CASSRETGGSAGELFF. Here the CDR3 DNA reads TGTGCCAGCAGTAGAGAGACAGGGGGCTCGGCCGGGGAGCTGTTTTTT.

The chain links TRBV3-1 (or the pseudogene TRBV3-2) to TRBJ1-1; TRBD1 might be the D (5 bases). Trimming left V 2 bases short and J 8 bases short, with 12 bases between. From germline, CDR1 is LGHDT and CDR2 YNNKEL (reference sequence). The CDR3 covers 13 residues. The CDR3 is CASSQQGSLEAFF. The CDR3 DNA reads as TGTGCCAGCAGCCAACAGGGATCTTTAGAAGCTTTCTTT.

V gene TRBV12-3 or TRBV12-4 combines with J gene TRBJ2-7; D is unresolved. V was cut by 6 bases and J by 4 bases, with 7 bases left in between. The CDR3 length is 11 residues. CDR3 nucleotide sequence: TGTGCCAGCAGCCAACAGTACGAGCAGTACTTC. As protein: CASSQQYEQYF.

V is TRBV19 and J is TRBJ1-2; TRBD1 matches at 9 bases. Germline CDR1 is LNHDA and CDR2 is SQIVND (reference sequence). V lost 5 bases to trimming and J lost 7 bases; unmatched junction nucleotides: 11. This CDR3 is 15 amino acids long. CDR3 in DNA: TGTGCCAGTAGTTCTGCGAGGGACAGGGTGGGTGGCTACACCTTC. It encodes CASSSARDRVGGYTF.

The chain employs TRBV12-3 or TRBV12-4 and TRBJ2-7, with D uncertain. The germline V and J ends were trimmed by 6 bases and 6 bases, with 9 bases remaining between them. This CDR3 is 11 amino acids long. DNA of the CDR3: TGTGCCAGCAGACATGGTACCGAGCAGTACTTC. As protein: CASRHGTEQYF.

The genes are TRBV28 and TRBJ2-3; 7 nucleotides match TRBD1. Unmatched junction bases numbered 7, after V lost 7 bases and J lost 0 bases. The CDR3 covers 15 residues. Germline lookup yields CDR1 MDHEN and CDR2 SYDVKM. The CDR3 sequence: CASKTGTVSTDTQYF. CDR3 coding DNA: TGTGCCAGCAAGACGGGGACAGTAAGCACAGATACGCAGTATTTT.

In its sample, this clone was seen once. A read error may produce the germline difference seen at one junction end. The rearrangement uses TRBV5-1 and TRBJ2-1, with 7 bases matching TRBD2. The length of the CDR3 is 16 residues. CDR1 is SGHRS, CDR2 YFSETQ, per germline. The CDR3 DNA reads as TGCACCAGCACGCCTGGGGGGGAGGGCCCCTACAATGAGCAGTTCTTC. It yields the protein CTSTPGGEGPYNEQFF.

This sequence joins TRBV27 and TRBJ2-1; D possibly corresponds to TRBD1 (6 bases). Germline CDR1 MNHEY, CDR2 SMNVEV (reference sequence). V shed 8 bases and J shed 11 bases, with 10 bases lying between them. This CDR3 comprises 10 residues. CDR3 loop: CASDRDKQFF. CDR3 DNA: TGTGCCAGCGATCGGGACAAGCAGTTCTTC.

The rearrangement links TRBV5-1 to TRBJ1-2; D is unclear. Germline V CDR1 and CDR2: SGHRS, YFSETQ. Deletions cut 5 bases from V and 0 bases from J, with 8 bases between. CDR3 length equals 13 residues. This CDR3 is CASSRNTNYGYTF. The CDR3 region has the DNA TGCGCCAGCAGTAGAAATACTAACTATGGCTACACCTTC.

The chain combines TRBV19 with TRBJ2-3, with D unclear. The length of the CDR3 is 14 residues. Trimming took off 7 bases at V and 4 bases at J, with 15 bases between the two ends. Germline V lookup: CDR1 LNHDA, CDR2 SQIVND (reference sequence). The CDR3 reads CASTKHSQSDTQYF. The CDR3 nucleotides read TGTGCCAGTACTAAACACAGCCAGTCAGATACGCAGTATTTT.